A selection of T cell receptor beta chains follows, all from one sample in a study of CD4 T cells in relation to SARS-CoV-2 and coronaviruses. Clones were read by immunoSEQ multiplex PCR, and TCRdb kept only the in-frame ones, dropping some. This table holds some 40,000 clones, over 70% found once. Antigen specificity for these receptors is unknown. Source material: memory CD4+ T cells from PBMCs, cultured in vitro. Receptors were obtained from an adult with COVID-19. Both conserved end residues are part of each CDR3. Each record gives: clone size, D gene, J gene, V gene, CDR3 protein, CDR3 DNA. A D gene is named only where the DNA matches it firmly. The size entry is marked missing in some rows and otherwise reads once, few, many or a size class.

size: NA; D: NA; J: TRBJ2-3; V: TRBV29-1; CDR3: CSAGGRKDTQYF; DNA: TGCAGCGCCGGTGGTCGTAAAGATACGCAGTATTTT
size: once; D: TRBD1; J: TRBJ2-7; V: TRBV4-3; CDR3: CASSRDSGTGTRNEQYF; DNA: TGCGCCAGCAGCCGAGACTCCGGGACAGGGACGAGGAACGAGCAGTACTTC
size: once; D: TRBD2; J: TRBJ2-1; V: TRBV7-8; CDR3: CASSLRPGLAGGEQFF; DNA: TGTGCCAGCAGCTTAAGACCGGGACTAGCGGGAGGTGAGCAGTTCTTC
size: once; D: TRBD1; J: TRBJ2-7; V: TRBV12-5; CDR3: CASGLIRDRGDEQYF; DNA: TGTGCTAGTGGTTTGATCCGGGACAGGGGGGACGAGCAGTACTTC
size: NA; D: NA; J: TRBJ1-4; V: TRBV30; CDR3: CAWREPGHENEKLFF; DNA: TGTGCCTGGAGAGAACCGGGGCACGAAAATGAAAAACTGTTTTTT
size: once; D: TRBD2; J: TRBJ2-7; V: TRBV7-9; CDR3: CASSLGLAGGGEQYF; DNA: TGTGCCAGCAGCCTCGGACTAGCGGGAGGTGGAGAGCAGTACTTC
size: NA; D: NA; J: TRBJ2-3; V: TRBV10-1; CDR3: CASSESGWGVSADTQYF; DNA: TGCGCCAGCAGTGAGTCAGGTTGGGGGGTTTCAGCAGATACGCAGTATTTT
size: few; D: NA; J: TRBJ2-1; V: TRBV6-1; CDR3: CASSDTFSYNEQFF; DNA: TGTGCCAGCAGTGACACCTTCTCCTACAATGAGCAGTTCTTC
size: NA; D: NA; J: TRBJ2-7; V: TRBV6-2/TRBV6-3; CDR3: CASSFGHYYEQYF; DNA: TGTGCCAGCAGCTTTGGACATTACTACGAGCAGTACTTC
size: NA; D: TRBD2; J: TRBJ2-1; V: TRBV29-1; CDR3: CSISGRADEQFF; DNA: TGCAGCATTAGCGGGAGGGCCGATGAGCAGTTCTTC
size: NA; D: NA; J: TRBJ2-2; V: TRBV5-1; CDR3: CASSADRVTGELFF; DNA: TGCGCCAGCAGCGCTGACAGAGTCACCGGGGAGCTGTTTTTT
size: NA; D: TRBD2; J: TRBJ2-5; V: TRBV28; CDR3: CATSGLQETQYF; DNA: TGTGCCACTAGCGGTCTTCAAGAGACCCAGTACTTC
size: NA; D: NA; J: TRBJ2-7; V: TRBV21-1; CDR3: CASSKLVEGRRYEQYF; DNA: TGTGCCAGCAGCAAACTGGTAGAGGGGCGCCGCTACGAGCAGTACTTC
size: NA; D: TRBD1; J: TRBJ1-2; V: TRBV28; CDR3: CASSLLPGTGNYGYTF; DNA: TGTGCCAGCAGTTTACTTCCAGGGACAGGGAACTATGGCTACACCTTC
size: NA; D: TRBD1; J: TRBJ1-2; V: TRBV5-5; CDR3: CASSLGQGADYGYTF; DNA: TGTGCCAGCAGCCTTGGACAGGGGGCGGACTATGGCTACACCTTC
size: NA; D: NA; J: TRBJ2-1; V: TRBV21-1; CDR3: CASSKEEATEYNEQFF; DNA: TGTGCCAGCAGCAAAGAAGAAGCGACCGAATACAATGAGCAGTTCTTC
size: NA; D: NA; J: TRBJ2-2; V: TRBV5-4; CDR3: CASSLVGGANTGELFF; DNA: TGTGCCAGCAGCTTGGTGGGCGGCGCGAACACCGGGGAGCTGTTTTTT
size: NA; D: TRBD2; J: TRBJ2-7; V: TRBV27; CDR3: CASSFATPGLASGTTYEQYF; DNA: TGTGCCAGCAGCTTTGCTACCCCGGGACTAGCGAGTGGGACCACCTACGAGCAGTACTTC
size: NA; D: NA; J: TRBJ2-3; V: TRBV19; CDR3: CASSPSLDTQYF; DNA: TGTGCCAGTAGTCCAAGTCTTGATACGCAGTATTTT
size: NA; D: TRBD1; J: TRBJ2-7; V: TRBV6-5; CDR3: CASSLGQGRGYEQYF; DNA: TGTGCCAGCAGTTTGGGACAGGGGAGGGGATACGAGCAGTACTTC
size: NA; D: NA; J: TRBJ2-1; V: TRBV20-1; CDR3: CSASQLSVMDNEQFF; DNA: TGCAGTGCTAGTCAGCTCTCGGTAATGGACAATGAGCAGTTCTTC
size: NA; D: NA; J: TRBJ2-7; V: TRBV4-2; CDR3: CASSQEGTGPSYEQYF; DNA: TGTGCCAGCAGCCAAGAAGGGACGGGTCCCTCCTACGAGCAGTACTTC
size: NA; D: NA; J: TRBJ2-7; V: TRBV14; CDR3: CASSQSRESEQYF; DNA: TGTGCCAGCAGCCAGTCCCGGGAGAGCGAGCAGTACTTC
size: NA; D: NA; J: TRBJ2-5; V: TRBV28; CDR3: CASSQTGRRETQYF; DNA: TGTGCCAGCAGCCAAACAGGGAGGCGGGAGACCCAGTACTTC
size: NA; D: NA; J: TRBJ2-3; V: TRBV7-2; CDR3: CASSLVGISTDTQYF; DNA: TGTGCCAGCAGCCTGGTTGGGATAAGCACAGATACGCAGTATTTT
size: few; D: TRBD1; J: TRBJ2-1; V: TRBV28; CDR3: CASSLLGQASSYNEQFF; DNA: TGTGCCAGCAGTTTACTCGGACAGGCGAGCTCCTACAATGAGCAGTTCTTC
size: NA; D: NA; J: TRBJ2-7; V: TRBV5-4; CDR3: CASSLEAGTHEQYF; DNA: TGTGCCAGCAGCTTGGAGGCCGGGACGCACGAGCAGTACTTC